This is a list of T cell receptor beta chains from one sample in a study of PD-L1 blockade in urothelial cancer. Libraries were prepared by immunoSEQ multiplex PCR; TCRdb keeps only in-frame clonotypes and omits some of them. The sample carries 30,000 to 40,000 clones, around four fifths recorded once. Source: PBMCs, taken around atezolizumab (anti-PD-L1) treatment. These TCRs come from an elderly man with urothelial cancer. The CDR3 runs from the conserved cysteine through the conserved F or W. Fields, in order: D gene, J gene, clone size, V gene, CDR3 DNA, CDR3 protein. The D gene is left open where the match is weak. The listing skips clone size in some rows; elsewhere it reads once, few, many or a size class.

TRBD1,TRBJ2-2,-,TRBV9,TGTGCCAGCAGCGTAGAAGGGACAGACTTTAACACCGGGGAGCTGTTTTTT,CASSVEGTDFNTGELFF
-,TRBJ1-1,few,TRBV6-4,TGTGCCAGCAGTGAAAACGGCAGGGGCTACACTGAAGCTTTCTTT,CASSENGRGYTEAFF
-,TRBJ2-1,-,TRBV7-6,TGTGCCAGCAGCTTCGGGCAGGGCCACAATGAGCAGTTCTTC,CASSFGQGHNEQFF
TRBD1,TRBJ1-1,-,TRBV7-9,TGTGCCAGCAGCTTGGGGACAGGGGGCTTGATGAACACTGAAGCTTTCTTT,CASSLGTGGLMNTEAFF
-,TRBJ2-2,-,TRBV5-1,TGCGCCAGCAGCTTTGGCCAGGGATACACCGGGGAGCTGTTTTTT,CASSFGQGYTGELFF
-,TRBJ2-1,-,TRBV6-1,TGTGCCAGCAGGGTTACGAGTAGCTCCTACAATGAGCAGTTCTTC,CASRVTSSSYNEQFF
-,TRBJ2-7,-,TRBV25-1,TGTGCCAGCAGTGGTGACAAGCATCCGACAGAGCAGTACTTC,CASSGDKHPTEQYF
TRBD1,TRBJ1-1,-,TRBV5-1,TGCGCCAGCAGCCCGACGGGACAGGGATATGAAGCTTTCTTT,CASSPTGQGYEAFF
-,TRBJ1-1,-,TRBV27,TGTGCCAGCAGTCCGGGTCACAGGGCCACTGAAGCTTTCTTT,CASSPGHRATEAFF
-,TRBJ1-2,-,TRBV16,TGTGCCAGCAGCCAACAGGGGAGGGAGAGAGGCTACACCTTC,CASSQQGRERGYTF
TRBD2,TRBJ2-1,few,TRBV6-5,TGTGCCAGCAGTTTTCGTAGCGGGGGGGGAAATGAGCAGTTCTTC,CASSFRSGGGNEQFF
TRBD2,TRBJ2-1,once,TRBV5-1,TGCGCCAGCAGCATGCTAGCGGGAGGGGACAATGAGCAGTTCTTC,CASSMLAGGDNEQFF
-,TRBJ2-1,once,TRBV29-1,TGCAGCGACGACAGCGAGCAGTTCTTC,CSDDSEQFF
TRBD2,TRBJ2-2,-,TRBV7-8,TGTGCCAGCAGGCCAATCATGACTAGCGGGAGATCTCCCGGGGAGCTGTTTTTT,CASRPIMTSGRSPGELFF
TRBD2,TRBJ2-2,-,TRBV19,TGTGCCAGTAGTATAGGCCTAGCGGGAGTCCCGGTCACCGGGGAGCTGTTTTTT,CASSIGLAGVPVTGELFF
-,TRBJ2-7,-,TRBV19,TGTGCCAGTAGTATAAGTTGGGGGGATTCCTACGAGCAGTACTTC,CASSISWGDSYEQYF
TRBD1,TRBJ1-2,-,TRBV7-8,TGTGCCAGCAGCCGAACAGGGGCCCGTAACTATGGCTACACCTTC,CASSRTGARNYGYTF
-,TRBJ1-5,-,TRBV6-6,TGTGCCAGCAGTACGGGGGAGCTAGCTCAGCCCCAGCATTTT,CASSTGELAQPQHF
-,TRBJ1-2,-,TRBV4-2,TGTGCCAGCAGCCAAGAGGCCACGGGGGTTTATGGCTACACCTTC,CASSQEATGVYGYTF
-,TRBJ2-7,-,TRBV7-8,TGTGCCAGCAGCCCATGGGCCCCGGGGGAATACGAGCAGTACTTC,CASSPWAPGEYEQYF
TRBD2,TRBJ2-1,once,TRBV7-8,TGTGCCAGCAGCCGCAGAGTTGTAGCGGGAGGCCCCTACAATGAGCAGTTCTTC,CASSRRVVAGGPYNEQFF
TRBD2,TRBJ2-1,-,TRBV9,TGTGCCAGCAGCCTCTTGGCGGGAGGGTCCTACAATGAGCAGTTCTTC,CASSLLAGGSYNEQFF
-,TRBJ2-7,-,TRBV6-6,TGTGCCAGCAGTCCCCCCGGGACACAAACCTACGAGCAGTACTTC,CASSPPGTQTYEQYF
TRBD1,TRBJ2-1,medium-sized,TRBV11-3,TGTGCCAGCAGCTTATCAAACAGGGGGGACAATGAGCAGTTCTTC,CASSLSNRGDNEQFF
-,TRBJ2-1,-,TRBV10-1,TGCGCCAGCAGTGAGTCGACTAGTAGGGCGGTTGAGCAGTTCTTC,CASSESTSRAVEQFF